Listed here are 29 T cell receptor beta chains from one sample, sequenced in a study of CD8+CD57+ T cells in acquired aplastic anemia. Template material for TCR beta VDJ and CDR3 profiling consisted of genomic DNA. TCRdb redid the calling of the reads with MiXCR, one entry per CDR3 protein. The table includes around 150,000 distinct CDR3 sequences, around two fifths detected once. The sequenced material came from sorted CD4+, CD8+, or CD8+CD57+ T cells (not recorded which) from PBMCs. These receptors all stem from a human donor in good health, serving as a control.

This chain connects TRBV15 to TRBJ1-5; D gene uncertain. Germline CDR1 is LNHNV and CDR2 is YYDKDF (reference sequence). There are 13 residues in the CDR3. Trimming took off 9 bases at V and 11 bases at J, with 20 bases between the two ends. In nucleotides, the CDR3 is TGTGCCACGGGTAGGGATCTCGGGGAGGCCCAGCATTTT. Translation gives CATGRDLGEAQHF.

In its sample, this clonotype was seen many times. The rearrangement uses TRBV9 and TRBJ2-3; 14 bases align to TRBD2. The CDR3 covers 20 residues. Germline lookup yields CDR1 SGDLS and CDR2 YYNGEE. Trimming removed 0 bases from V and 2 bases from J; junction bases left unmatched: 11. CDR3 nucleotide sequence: TGTGCCAGCAGCGTAGAGGGACTAGCGGGAGTCGGCATATTCACAGATACGCAGTATTTT. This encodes CASSVEGLAGVGIFTDTQYF.

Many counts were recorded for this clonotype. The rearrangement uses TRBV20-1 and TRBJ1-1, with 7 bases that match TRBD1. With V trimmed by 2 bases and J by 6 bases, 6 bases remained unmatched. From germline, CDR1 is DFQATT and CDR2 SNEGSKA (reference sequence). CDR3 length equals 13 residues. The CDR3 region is CSARSDRESEAFF. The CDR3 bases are TGCAGTGCTAGAAGCGACAGGGAGTCTGAAGCTTTCTTT.

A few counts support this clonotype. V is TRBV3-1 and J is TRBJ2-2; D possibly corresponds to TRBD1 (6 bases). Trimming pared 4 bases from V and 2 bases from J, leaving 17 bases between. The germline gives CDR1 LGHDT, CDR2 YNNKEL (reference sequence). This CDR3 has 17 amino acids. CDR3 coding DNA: TGTGCCAGCAGCCGAACTTCCGGGACATCTAACACCGGGGAGCTGTTTTTT. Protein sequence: CASSRTSGTSNTGELFF.

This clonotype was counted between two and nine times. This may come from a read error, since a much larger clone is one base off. The CDR3 sequence is CSVGPLGNAEAFF. The DNA of the CDR3 is TGCAGCGTTGGACCCCTGGGGAACGCTGAAGCTTTCTTT. The chain recombines TRBV29-1 with TRBJ1-1; D unresolved. The V gene's germline CDR1 is SQVTM and CDR2 ANQGSEA. The CDR3 covers 13 residues.

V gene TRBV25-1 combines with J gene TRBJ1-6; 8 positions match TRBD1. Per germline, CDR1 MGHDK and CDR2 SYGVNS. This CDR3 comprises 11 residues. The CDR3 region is CGPRGPTPLHF. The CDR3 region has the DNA TGTGGACCCAGGGGGCCAACACCCCTCCACTTT. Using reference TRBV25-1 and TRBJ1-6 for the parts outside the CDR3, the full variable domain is EADIYQTPRYLVIGTGKKITLECSQTMGHDKMYWYQQDPGMELHLIHYSYGVNSTEKGDLSSESTVSRIRTEHFPLTLESARPSHTSQYLCGPRGPTPLHFGNGTRLTVT.

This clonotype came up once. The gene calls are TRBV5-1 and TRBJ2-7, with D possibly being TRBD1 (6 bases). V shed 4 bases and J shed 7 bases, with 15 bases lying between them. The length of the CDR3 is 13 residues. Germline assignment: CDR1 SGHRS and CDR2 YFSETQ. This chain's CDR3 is CASSAGTPREQYF. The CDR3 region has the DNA TGCGCCAGCAGCGCCGGGACACCTAGGGAGCAGTACTTC. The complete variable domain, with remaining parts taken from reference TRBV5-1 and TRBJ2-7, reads KAGVTQTPRYLIKTRGQQVTLSCSPISGHRSVSWYQQTPGQGLQFLFEYFSETQRNKGNFPGRFSGRQFSNSRSEMNVSTLELGDSALYLCASSAGTPREQYFGPGTRLTVT.

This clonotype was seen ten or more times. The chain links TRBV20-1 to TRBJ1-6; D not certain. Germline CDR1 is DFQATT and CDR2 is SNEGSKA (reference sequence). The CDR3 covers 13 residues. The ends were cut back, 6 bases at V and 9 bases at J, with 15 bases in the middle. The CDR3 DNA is TGCAGTGCCCGGACGCAATTTCCTTCACCCCTCCACTTT. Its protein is CSARTQFPSPLHF.

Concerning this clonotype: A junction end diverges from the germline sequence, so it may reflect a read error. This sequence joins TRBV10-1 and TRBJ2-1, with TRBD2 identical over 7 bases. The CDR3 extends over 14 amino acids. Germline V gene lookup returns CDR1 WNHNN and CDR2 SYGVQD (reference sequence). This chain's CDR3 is CASSVAGVCNEQFF. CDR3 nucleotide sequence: TGTGCCAGCAGTGTGGCGGGAGTATGCAATGAGCAGTTCTTC.

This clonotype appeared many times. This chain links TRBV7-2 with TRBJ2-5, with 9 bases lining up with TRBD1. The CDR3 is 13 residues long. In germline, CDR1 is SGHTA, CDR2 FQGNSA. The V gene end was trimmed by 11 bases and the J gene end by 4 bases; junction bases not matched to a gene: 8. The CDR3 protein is CAGATDRGETQYF. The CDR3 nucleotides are TGTGCCGGAGCGACGGACAGGGGAGAGACCCAGTACTTC. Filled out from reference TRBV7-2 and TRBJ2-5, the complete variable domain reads GAGVSQSPSNKVTEKGKDVELRCDPISGHTALYWYRQSLGQGLEFLIYFQGNSAPDKSGLPSDRFSAERTGGSVSTLTIQRTQQEDSAVYLCAGATDRGETQYFGPGTRLLVL.

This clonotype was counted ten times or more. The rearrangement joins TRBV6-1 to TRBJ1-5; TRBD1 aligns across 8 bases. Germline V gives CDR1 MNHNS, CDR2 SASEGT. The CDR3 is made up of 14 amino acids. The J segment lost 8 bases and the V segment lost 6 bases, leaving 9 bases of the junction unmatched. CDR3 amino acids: CASRSRQGLEPQHF. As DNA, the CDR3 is TGTGCCAGCAGATCAAGACAGGGGTTGGAGCCCCAGCATTTT.

CDR3 coding DNA: TGTGCCAGCAGGGGTCGACAGGGAAGCTCCTACAATGAGCAGTTCTTC. This gives the protein CASRGRQGSSYNEQFF. The chain joins TRBV6-1 to TRBJ2-1; the match to TRBD1 covers 7 bases. Per the germline V gene, CDR1 is MNHNS and CDR2 is SASEGT. V trimming: 6 bases; J trimming: 0 bases; junction bases outside the gene matches: 8. This CDR3 is built from 16 residues.

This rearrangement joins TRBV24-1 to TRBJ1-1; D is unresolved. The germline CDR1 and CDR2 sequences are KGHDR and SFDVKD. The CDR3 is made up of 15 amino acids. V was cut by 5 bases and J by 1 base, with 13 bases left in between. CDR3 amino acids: CATSATRGSNTEAFF. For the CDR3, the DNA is TGTGCCACCAGTGCCACTCGGGGTTCGAACACTGAAGCTTTCTTT.

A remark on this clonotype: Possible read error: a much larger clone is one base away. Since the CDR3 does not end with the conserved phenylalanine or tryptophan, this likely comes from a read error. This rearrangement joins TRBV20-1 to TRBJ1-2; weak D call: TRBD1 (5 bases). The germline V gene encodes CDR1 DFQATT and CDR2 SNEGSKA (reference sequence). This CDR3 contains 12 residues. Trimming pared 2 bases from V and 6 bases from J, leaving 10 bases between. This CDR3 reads CSARKGRHGYTL. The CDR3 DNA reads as TGCAGTGCTAGAAAGGGACGGCATGGCTACACCCTC.

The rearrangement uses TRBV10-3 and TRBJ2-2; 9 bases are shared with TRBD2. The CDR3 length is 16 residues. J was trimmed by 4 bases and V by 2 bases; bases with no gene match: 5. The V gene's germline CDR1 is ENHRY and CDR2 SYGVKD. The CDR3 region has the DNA TGTGCCATCAGTGAGGGGCTAGCGGGGACCACCGGGGAGCTGTTTTTT. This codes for CAISEGLAGTTGELFF.

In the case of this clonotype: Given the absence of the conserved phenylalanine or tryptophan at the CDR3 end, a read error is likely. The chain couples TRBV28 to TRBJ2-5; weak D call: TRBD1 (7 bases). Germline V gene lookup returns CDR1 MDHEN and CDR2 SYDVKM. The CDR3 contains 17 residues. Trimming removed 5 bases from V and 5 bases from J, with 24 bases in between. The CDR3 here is CASSLGRGGSGGETQYS. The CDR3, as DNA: TGTGCCAGCAGTCTGGGACGAGGGGGATCAGGGGGGGAGACCCAGTACTCC.

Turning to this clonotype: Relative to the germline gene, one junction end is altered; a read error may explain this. In DNA, the CDR3 is TGTGCCAGTAGTATAGAGGAGGGTGGGCAGCCTCAGCATTTT. It codes for CASSIEEGGQPQHF. The chain couples TRBV19 to TRBJ1-5, with D unresolved. The CDR3 is 14 residues long. In germline, CDR1 is LNHDA, CDR2 SQIVND (reference sequence).

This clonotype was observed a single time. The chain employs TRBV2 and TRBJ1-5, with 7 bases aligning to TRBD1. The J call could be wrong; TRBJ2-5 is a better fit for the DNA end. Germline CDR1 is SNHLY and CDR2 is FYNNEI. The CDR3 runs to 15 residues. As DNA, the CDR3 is TGTGCCAGCAGTTACCACAGGGGTAGCAATCAGCCCCAGTACTTC. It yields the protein CASSYHRGSNQPQYF.

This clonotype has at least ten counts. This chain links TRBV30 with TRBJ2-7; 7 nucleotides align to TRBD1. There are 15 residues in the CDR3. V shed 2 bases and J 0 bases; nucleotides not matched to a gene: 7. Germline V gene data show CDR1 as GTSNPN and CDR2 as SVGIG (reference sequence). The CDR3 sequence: CAWSRVWDSSYEQYF. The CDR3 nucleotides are TGTGCCTGGAGTCGAGTCTGGGACAGCTCCTACGAGCAGTACTTC.

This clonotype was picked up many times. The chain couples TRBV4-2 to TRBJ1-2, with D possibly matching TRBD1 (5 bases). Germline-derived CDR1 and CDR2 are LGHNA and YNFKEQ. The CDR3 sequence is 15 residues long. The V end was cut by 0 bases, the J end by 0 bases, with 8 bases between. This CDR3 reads CASSQDLGANYGYTF. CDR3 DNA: TGTGCCAGCAGCCAAGATCTGGGGGCTAACTATGGCTACACCTTC.

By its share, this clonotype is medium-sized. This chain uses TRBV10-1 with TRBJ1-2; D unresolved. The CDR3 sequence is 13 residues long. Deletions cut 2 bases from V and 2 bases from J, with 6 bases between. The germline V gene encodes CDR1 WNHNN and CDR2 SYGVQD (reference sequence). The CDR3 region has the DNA TGCGCCAGCAGTGAGACCCGAAACTATGGCTACACCTTC. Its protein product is CASSETRNYGYTF.

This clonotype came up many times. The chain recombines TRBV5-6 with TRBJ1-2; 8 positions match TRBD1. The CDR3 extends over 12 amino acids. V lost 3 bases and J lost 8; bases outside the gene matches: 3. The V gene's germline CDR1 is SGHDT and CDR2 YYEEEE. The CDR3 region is CASSSGQEGYTF. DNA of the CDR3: TGTGCCAGCAGCTCGGGACAGGAAGGCTACACCTTC.

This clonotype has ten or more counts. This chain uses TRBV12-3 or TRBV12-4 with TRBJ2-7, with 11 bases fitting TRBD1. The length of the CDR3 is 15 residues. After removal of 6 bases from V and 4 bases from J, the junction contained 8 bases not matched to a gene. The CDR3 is CASSARTGGAYEQYF. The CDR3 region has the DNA TGTGCCAGCAGCGCAAGGACAGGGGGCGCGTACGAGCAGTACTTC.

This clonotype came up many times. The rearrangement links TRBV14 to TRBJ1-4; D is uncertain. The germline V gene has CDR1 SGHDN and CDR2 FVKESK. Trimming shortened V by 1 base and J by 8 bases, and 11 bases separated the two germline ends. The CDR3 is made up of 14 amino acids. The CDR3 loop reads CASSQGWAGEKLFF. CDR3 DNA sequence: TGTGCCAGCAGCCAAGGCTGGGCTGGAGAAAAACTGTTTTTT.

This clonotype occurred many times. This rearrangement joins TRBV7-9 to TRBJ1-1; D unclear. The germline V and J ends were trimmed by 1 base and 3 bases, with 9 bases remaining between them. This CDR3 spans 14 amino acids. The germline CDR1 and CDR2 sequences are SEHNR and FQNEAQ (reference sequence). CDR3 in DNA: TGTGCCAGCAGCTTAGACGGGTTTCACACTGAAGCTTTCTTT. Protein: CASSLDGFHTEAFF.

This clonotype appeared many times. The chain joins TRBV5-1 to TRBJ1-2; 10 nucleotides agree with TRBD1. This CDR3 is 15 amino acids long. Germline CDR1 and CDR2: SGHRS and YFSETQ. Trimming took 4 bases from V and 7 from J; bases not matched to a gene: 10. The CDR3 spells CASSPGTGVTFGYTF. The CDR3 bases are TGCGCCAGCAGCCCAGGGACAGGGGTGACGTTTGGCTACACCTTC.

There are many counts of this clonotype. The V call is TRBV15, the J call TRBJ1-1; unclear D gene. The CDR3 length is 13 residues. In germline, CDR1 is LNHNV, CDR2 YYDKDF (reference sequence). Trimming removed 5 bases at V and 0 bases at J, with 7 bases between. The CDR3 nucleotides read TGTGCCACCAGCGTCTCGGTGAACACTGAAGCTTTCTTT. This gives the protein CATSVSVNTEAFF. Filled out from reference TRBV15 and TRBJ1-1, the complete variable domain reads DAMVIQNPRYQVTQFGKPVTLSCSQTLNHNVMYWYQQKSSQAPKLLFHYYDKDFNNEADTPDNFQSRRPNTSFCFLDIRSPGLGDTAMYLCATSVSVNTEAFFGQGTRLTVV.

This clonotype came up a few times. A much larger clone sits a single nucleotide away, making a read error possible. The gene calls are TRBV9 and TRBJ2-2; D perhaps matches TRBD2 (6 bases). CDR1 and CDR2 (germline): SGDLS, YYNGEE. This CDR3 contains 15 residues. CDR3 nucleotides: TGTGCCAGCAGCGTAGGTCCTAGCGCCACCGGGGAGCCGTTTTTT. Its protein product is CASSVGPSATGEPFF.

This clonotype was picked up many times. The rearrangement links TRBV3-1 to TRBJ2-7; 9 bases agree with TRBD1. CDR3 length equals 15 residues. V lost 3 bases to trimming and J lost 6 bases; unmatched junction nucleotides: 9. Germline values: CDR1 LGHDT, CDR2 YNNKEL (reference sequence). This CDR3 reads CASSQFKQGASEQYF. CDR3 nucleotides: TGTGCCAGCAGCCAGTTTAAACAGGGGGCTAGCGAGCAGTACTTC.